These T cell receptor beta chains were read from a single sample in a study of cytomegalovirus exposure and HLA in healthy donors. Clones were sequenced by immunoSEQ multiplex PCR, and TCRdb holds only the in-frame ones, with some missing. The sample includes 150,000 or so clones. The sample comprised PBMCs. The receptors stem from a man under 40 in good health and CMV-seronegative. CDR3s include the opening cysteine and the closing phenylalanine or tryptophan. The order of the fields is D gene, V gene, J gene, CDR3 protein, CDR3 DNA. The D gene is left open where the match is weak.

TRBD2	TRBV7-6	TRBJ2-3	CASSSPGLAGGGTDTQYF	TGTGCCAGCAGCTCTCCGGGACTAGCGGGAGGAGGCACAGATACGCAGTATTTT
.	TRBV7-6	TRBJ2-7	CASSLAGEALYEQYF	TGTGCCAGCAGCTTGGCGGGTGAGGCCCTCTACGAGCAGTACTTC
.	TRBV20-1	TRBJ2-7	CSPKAGNEQYF	TGCAGTCCAAAGGCGGGGAACGAGCAGTACTTC
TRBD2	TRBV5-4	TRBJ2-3	CASSLEGLPSTDTQYF	TGTGCCAGCAGCTTGGAGGGACTACCTAGCACAGATACGCAGTATTTT
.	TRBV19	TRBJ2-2	CASSIRLPAGELFF	TGTGCCAGTAGTATAAGACTCCCGGCCGGGGAGCTGTTTTTT
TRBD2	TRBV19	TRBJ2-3	CASSKGGSGADTQYF	TGTGCCAGTAGTAAAGGCGGGAGTGGGGCAGATACGCAGTATTTT
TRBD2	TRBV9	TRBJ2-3	CASSVSGEGTDTQYF	TGTGCCAGCAGCGTAAGCGGGGAGGGCACAGATACGCAGTATTTT
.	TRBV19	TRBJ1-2	CASSLRGTYGYTF	TGTGCCAGTAGTCTCCGGGGTACGTATGGCTACACCTTC
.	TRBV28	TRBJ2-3	CASRQREGADTQYF	TGTGCCAGCAGACAGAGGGAGGGGGCAGATACGCAGTATTTT
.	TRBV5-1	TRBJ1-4	CASSVRDIRDEKLFF	TGCGCCAGCAGCGTCCGGGACATAAGAGATGAAAAACTGTTTTTT
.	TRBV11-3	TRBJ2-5	CASSTPLLYQETQYF	TGTGCCAGCAGCACTCCACTACTGTACCAAGAGACCCAGTACTTC
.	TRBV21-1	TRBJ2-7	CASSPYRAPYEQYF	TGTGCCAGCAGCCCCTACAGGGCCCCCTACGAGCAGTACTTC
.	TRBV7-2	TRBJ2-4	CASSEHLAKNIQYF	TGTGCCAGCAGCGAACACCTAGCCAAAAACATTCAGTACTTC
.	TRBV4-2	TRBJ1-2	CASSQQNYGYTF	TGTGCCAGCAGCCAACAAAACTATGGCTACACCTTC
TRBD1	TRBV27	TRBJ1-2	CASSPVPGQGGYGYTF	TGTGCCAGCAGTCCCGTTCCGGGACAGGGAGGCTATGGCTACACCTTC
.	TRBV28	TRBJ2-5	CASRAGLQETQYF	TGTGCCAGCAGAGCGGGCCTCCAAGAGACCCAGTACTTC
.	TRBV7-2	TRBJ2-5	CASSLNYAETQYF	TGTGCCAGCAGCTTAAACTATGCAGAGACCCAGTACTTC
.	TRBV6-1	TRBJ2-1	CASIMGAQSNEQFF	TGTGCCAGCATAATGGGGGCGCAGAGCAATGAGCAGTTCTTC
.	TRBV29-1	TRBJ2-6	CSAIITVSGANVLTF	TGCAGCGCCATCATAACAGTATCTGGGGCCAACGTCCTGACTTTC
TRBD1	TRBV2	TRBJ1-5	CASSPVPGQGSNQPQHF	TGTGCCAGCAGTCCTGTCCCGGGACAGGGGAGCAATCAGCCCCAGCATTTT
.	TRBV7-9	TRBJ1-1	CASSAGRNTEAFF	TGTGCCAGCAGCGCGGGACGGAACACTGAAGCTTTCTTT